The rows below give T cell receptor beta chains drawn from one sample of a study of blood T cells in healthy people across ages. MiXCR was run by TCRdb on the 5' RACE reads, yielding one entry per CDR3 protein. The data show 1.5 million to 2 million distinct CDR3 sequences, under 30% seen once. Sequences were obtained from blood. These receptors were collected from a woman in her twenties or thirties in good health. Each CDR3 is given with its conserved first and last residue. D genes are given only for firm matches. Only some rows state a clone size, as once, few, many or a class for expanded clones.

v_call	clone_size	d_call	j_call	cdr3_nt	cdr3_aa
TRBV7-6	.	TRBD2	TRBJ2-1	TGTGCCAGCAGCTTAGGGTGGGGACTAGCAACCAATGAGCAGTTCTTC	CASSLGWGLATNEQFF
TRBV9	many	TRBD2	TRBJ2-3	TGTGCCAGCAGCCCCCCCCTGGCGGGGGGGAAGGCAACGCAGTATTTT	CASSPPLAGGKATQYF
TRBV2	.	.	TRBJ2-3	TGTGCCAGCAGTGTGGAGGGGCACAGCACAGATACGCAGTATTTT	CASSVEGHSTDTQYF
TRBV4-3	.	.	TRBJ2-6	TGCGCCAGCAGCCAAGGTCCAGGGGGGAGCTCTGGGGCCAACGTCCTGACTTTC	CASSQGPGGSSGANVLTF
TRBV7-2	few	.	TRBJ2-4	TGTGCCAGCAGCTTCGGCGGCCTAAACATTCAGTACTTC	CASSFGGLNIQYF
TRBV7-6	.	TRBD1	TRBJ2-1	TGTGCCAGCAGTCCAAACAGGGGCCCCGGGTACAATGAGCAGTTCTTC	CASSPNRGPGYNEQFF
TRBV3-1	.	.	TRBJ1-3	TGTGCCAGCAACGGACTGCGAAACACCATATATTTT	CASNGLRNTIYF
TRBV9	few	.	TRBJ1-1	TGTGCCAGCAGCGTAGCGGGGGGGCGGAACACTGAAGCTTTCTTT	CASSVAGGRNTEAFF
TRBV11-2	.	.	TRBJ1-4	TGTGCCAGCAGCTTATCAGGGACCTCTAATGAAAAACTGTTTTTT	CASSLSGTSNEKLFF
TRBV5-1	.	.	TRBJ2-7	TGCGCCATCAGCTTCCGGGCAGCCCTCACTCTGACCAGCTACGAGCAGTACTTC	CAISFRAALTLTSYEQYF
TRBV10-2	few	.	TRBJ2-3	TGCGCCAGCAGTCATAGACAGCAAACAGATACGCAGTATTTT	CASSHRQQTDTQYF
TRBV5-1	.	.	TRBJ2-5	TGCGCCAGCAGCTTGGGCGCCCAGGGAGGCCAAGAGACCCAGTACTTC	CASSLGAQGGQETQYF